What follows are 9 T cell receptor beta chains derived from one specimen sequenced in a study of Ad26.COV2.S vaccination and SARS-CoV-2 variants. TCRdb's table, derived via immunoSEQ multiplex PCR, lists solely in-frame clones and lacks some. The sample includes 85,000 to 120,000 clones, around 80% of them seen just once. The sample was peripheral blood, taken after recovery from COVID-19. Receptor source: a human donor who had recovered from COVID-19.

The V call is TRBV19, the J call TRBJ2-2; either TRBD1 or TRBD2 may supply D (5 bases each). The CDR3 is 14 amino acids. Germline V gene data show CDR1 as LNHDA and CDR2 as SQIVND (reference sequence). V lost 8 bases and J 7 bases, leaving 17 bases between the germline ends. Written as DNA, the CDR3 is TGTGCCAGTCTGCGGGCAGGGAAGGGCGGGGAGCTGTTTTTT. This sequence encodes CASLRAGKGGELFF.

This sequence joins TRBV4-2 and TRBJ2-5; D unresolved. The CDR3 loop spans 15 amino acids. Trimming cost V 1 base and J 5 bases, with 14 bases left between them. The germline V gene has CDR1 LGHNA and CDR2 YNFKEQ. The CDR3 coding sequence is TGTGCCAGCAGCCAAGGACAAGGTCTGTGGGAGACCCAGTACTTC. It translates to CASSQGQGLWETQYF.

This chain connects TRBV7-9 to TRBJ1-2; 8 nucleotides align to TRBD1. The CDR3 totals 13 residues. CDR1 SEHNR and CDR2 FQNEAQ come from the germline V gene (reference sequence). V lost 5 bases and J lost 8; bases outside the gene matches: 7. The chain's CDR3 is CASSNPGQGGYTF. The CDR3 nucleotides are TGTGCCAGCAGCAACCCCGGACAGGGAGGCTACACCTTC.

The chain couples TRBV5-5 to TRBJ1-1, with no clear D. The V and J ends lost 0 bases and 0 bases respectively, with 12 bases between them. The CDR3 totals 16 residues. The germline V gene encodes CDR1 SGHKS and CDR2 YYEKEE (reference sequence). The CDR3 nucleotides read TGTGCCAGCAGCTTGGTCGCGGGGTCGATGAACACTGAAGCTTTCTTT. Its protein product is CASSLVAGSMNTEAFF.

The CDR3 DNA sequence: TGTGCCAGCAGTGTGGACAGGGGGGGAACCGGGGAGCTGTTTTTT. Its translation is CASSVDRGGTGELFF. The chain recombines TRBV2 with TRBJ2-2, with 10 bases identical to TRBD1. Looked up from germline, CDR1 is SNHLY and CDR2 is FYNNEI. Trimming removed 4 bases from V and 5 bases from J; junction bases left unmatched: 4. This CDR3 has 15 amino acids. Variable domain in full (rest from reference TRBV2 and TRBJ2-2): EPEVTQTPSHQVTQMGQEVILRCVPISNHLYFYWYRQILGQKVEFLVSFYNNEISEKSEIFDDQFSVERPDGSNFTLKIRSTKLEDSAMYFCASSVDRGGTGELFFGEGSRLTVL.

The chain employs TRBV30 and TRBJ2-5, with unresolved D. V lost 1 base, J lost 4 bases, and 13 bases lay in between. The CDR3 has 14 amino acids. Looked up from germline, CDR1 is GTSNPN and CDR2 is SVGIG (reference sequence). Here the CDR3 reads CAWSAPQTLETQYF. CDR3 DNA: TGTGCCTGGAGTGCCCCTCAGACGTTAGAGACCCAGTACTTC.

This clone showed up just once. The J gene is TRBJ2-5, the V gene TRBV28; D gene unclear. Between the trimmed V and J ends, which lost 3 bases and 0 bases, there was a span of 8 bases. Looked up from germline, CDR1 is MDHEN and CDR2 is SYDVKM. The CDR3 runs to 14 residues. CDR3 nucleotides: TGTGCCAGCAGTTTCCTGGTAAACCAAGAGACCCAGTACTTC. Its protein is CASSFLVNQETQYF.

This chain uses TRBV4-2 with TRBJ1-5, with 9 bases that match TRBD1. V shed 3 bases, J shed 6 bases, and the junction held 12 bases outside the gene matches. The CDR3 loop spans 17 amino acids. CDR1 and CDR2 (germline): LGHNA, YNFKEQ. CDR3 DNA sequence: TGTGCCAGCAGCCAGGGATTAGACAGGGGGATTGGTCAGCCCCAGCATTTT. Translation: CASSQGLDRGIGQPQHF.

The table lists this clone with a few counts. V gene TRBV5-1 combines with J gene TRBJ1-1; D is unresolved. V lost 0 bases and J 5 bases, leaving 14 bases between the germline ends. CDR1 and CDR2 (germline): SGHRS, YFSETQ. The CDR3 loop spans 15 amino acids. This chain's CDR3 is CASSLELEARTEAFF. CDR3 coding DNA: TGCGCCAGCAGCTTGGAGTTGGAGGCGAGGACTGAAGCTTTCTTT.